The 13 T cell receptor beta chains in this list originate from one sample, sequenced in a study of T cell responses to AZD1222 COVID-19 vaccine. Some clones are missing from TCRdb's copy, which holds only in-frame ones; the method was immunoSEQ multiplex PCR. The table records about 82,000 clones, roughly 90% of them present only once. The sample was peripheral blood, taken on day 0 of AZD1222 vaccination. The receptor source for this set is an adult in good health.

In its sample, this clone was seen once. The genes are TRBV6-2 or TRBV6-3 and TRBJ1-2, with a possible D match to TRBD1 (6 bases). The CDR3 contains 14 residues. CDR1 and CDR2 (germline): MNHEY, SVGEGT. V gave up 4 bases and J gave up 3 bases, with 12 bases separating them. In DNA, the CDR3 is TGTGCCAGCAGTTCGCTACAGGGTTACTATGGCTACACCTTC. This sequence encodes CASSSLQGYYGYTF.

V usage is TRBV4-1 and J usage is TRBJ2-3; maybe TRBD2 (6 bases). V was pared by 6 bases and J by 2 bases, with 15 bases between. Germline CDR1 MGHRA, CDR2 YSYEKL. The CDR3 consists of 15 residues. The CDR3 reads CASSPARGDTDTQYF. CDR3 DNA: TGCGCCAGCAGTCCCGCCCGCGGGGACACAGATACGCAGTATTTT.

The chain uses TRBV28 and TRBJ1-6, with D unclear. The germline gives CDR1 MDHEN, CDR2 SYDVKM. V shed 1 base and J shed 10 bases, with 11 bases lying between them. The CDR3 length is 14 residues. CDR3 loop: CASSLLMGNSPLHF. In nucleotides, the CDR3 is TGTGCCAGCAGTTTATTGATGGGGAACTCACCCCTCCACTTT.

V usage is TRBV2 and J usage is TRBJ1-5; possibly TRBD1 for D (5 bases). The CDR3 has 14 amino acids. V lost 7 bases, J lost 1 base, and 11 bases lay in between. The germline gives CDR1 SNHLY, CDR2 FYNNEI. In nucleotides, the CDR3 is TGTGCCAGCAACCGGGACGGGAGCAATCAGCCCCAGCATTTT. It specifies CASNRDGSNQPQHF.

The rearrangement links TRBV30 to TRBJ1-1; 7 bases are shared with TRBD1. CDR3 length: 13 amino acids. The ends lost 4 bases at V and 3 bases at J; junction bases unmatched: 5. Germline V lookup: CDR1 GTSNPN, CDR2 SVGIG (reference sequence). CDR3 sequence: CAWNVRGDTEAFF. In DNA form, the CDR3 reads TGTGCCTGGAATGTCAGGGGGGACACTGAAGCTTTCTTT.

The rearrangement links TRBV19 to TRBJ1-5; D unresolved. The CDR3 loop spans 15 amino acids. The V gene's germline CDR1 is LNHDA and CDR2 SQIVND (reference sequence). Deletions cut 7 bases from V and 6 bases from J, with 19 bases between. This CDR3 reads CASNPPGGWGQPQHF. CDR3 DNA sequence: TGTGCCAGTAACCCTCCCGGCGGCTGGGGTCAGCCCCAGCATTTT.

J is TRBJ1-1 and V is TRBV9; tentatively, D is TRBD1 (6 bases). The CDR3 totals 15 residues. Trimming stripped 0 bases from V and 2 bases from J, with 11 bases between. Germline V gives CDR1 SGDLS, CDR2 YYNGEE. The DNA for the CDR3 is TGTGCCAGCAGCGTAGGAAGGGACATTAACACTGAAGCTTTCTTT. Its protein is CASSVGRDINTEAFF.

This CDR3 reads CASSLVPGHTYEQYF. Here the CDR3 DNA reads TGTGCCAGCAGCTTGGTACCTGGACATACCTACGAGCAGTACTTC. This chain connects TRBV5-5 to TRBJ2-7; a weak D match, TRBD1 (5 bases). CDR3 length: 15 residues. V was pared by 0 bases and J by 2 bases, with 12 bases between. From germline, CDR1 is SGHKS and CDR2 YYEKEE (reference sequence). The variable domain in full, completed from reference TRBV5-5 and TRBJ2-7, reads DAGVTQSPTHLIKTRGQQVTLRCSPISGHKSVSWYQQVLGQGPQFIFQYYEKEERGRGNFPDRFSARQFPNYSSELNVNALLLGDSALYLCASSLVPGHTYEQYFGPGTRLTVT.

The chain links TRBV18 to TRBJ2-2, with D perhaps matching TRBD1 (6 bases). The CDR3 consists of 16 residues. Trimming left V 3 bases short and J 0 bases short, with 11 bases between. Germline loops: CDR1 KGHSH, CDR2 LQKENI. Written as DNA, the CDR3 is TGTGCCAGCTCACCCGCACAGGGTCCGAACACCGGGGAGCTGTTTTTT. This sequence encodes CASSPAQGPNTGELFF.

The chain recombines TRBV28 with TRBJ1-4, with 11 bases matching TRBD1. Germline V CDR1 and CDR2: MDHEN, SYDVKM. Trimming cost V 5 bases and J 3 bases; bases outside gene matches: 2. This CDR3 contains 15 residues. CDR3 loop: CASSGQGAANEKLFF. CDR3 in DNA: TGTGCCAGCAGTGGACAGGGGGCGGCTAATGAAAAACTGTTTTTT.

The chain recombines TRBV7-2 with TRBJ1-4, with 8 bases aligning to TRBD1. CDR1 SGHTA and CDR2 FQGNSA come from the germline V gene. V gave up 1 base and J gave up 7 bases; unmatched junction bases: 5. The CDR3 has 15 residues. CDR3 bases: TGTGCCAGCAGCTTAGGACAGGGGCGGATTGAAAAACTGTTTTTT. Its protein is CASSLGQGRIEKLFF.

The CDR3 DNA follows: TGCAGCTCGGGGGGTGGTGGAAACACCATATATTTT. Translating it yields CSSGGGGNTIYF. The chain recombines TRBV29-1 with TRBJ1-3; D is possibly TRBD1 (5 bases). Germline V gene sequence: CDR1 SQVTM, CDR2 ANQGSEA. CDR3 length equals 12 residues. V gave up 8 bases and J gave up 3 bases, with 11 bases separating them.

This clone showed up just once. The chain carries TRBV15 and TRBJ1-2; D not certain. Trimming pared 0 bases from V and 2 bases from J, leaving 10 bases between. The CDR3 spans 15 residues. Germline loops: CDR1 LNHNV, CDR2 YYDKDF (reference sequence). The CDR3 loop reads CATSRDLAGNYGYTF. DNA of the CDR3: TGTGCCACCAGCAGAGATCTGGCAGGAAACTATGGCTACACCTTC.